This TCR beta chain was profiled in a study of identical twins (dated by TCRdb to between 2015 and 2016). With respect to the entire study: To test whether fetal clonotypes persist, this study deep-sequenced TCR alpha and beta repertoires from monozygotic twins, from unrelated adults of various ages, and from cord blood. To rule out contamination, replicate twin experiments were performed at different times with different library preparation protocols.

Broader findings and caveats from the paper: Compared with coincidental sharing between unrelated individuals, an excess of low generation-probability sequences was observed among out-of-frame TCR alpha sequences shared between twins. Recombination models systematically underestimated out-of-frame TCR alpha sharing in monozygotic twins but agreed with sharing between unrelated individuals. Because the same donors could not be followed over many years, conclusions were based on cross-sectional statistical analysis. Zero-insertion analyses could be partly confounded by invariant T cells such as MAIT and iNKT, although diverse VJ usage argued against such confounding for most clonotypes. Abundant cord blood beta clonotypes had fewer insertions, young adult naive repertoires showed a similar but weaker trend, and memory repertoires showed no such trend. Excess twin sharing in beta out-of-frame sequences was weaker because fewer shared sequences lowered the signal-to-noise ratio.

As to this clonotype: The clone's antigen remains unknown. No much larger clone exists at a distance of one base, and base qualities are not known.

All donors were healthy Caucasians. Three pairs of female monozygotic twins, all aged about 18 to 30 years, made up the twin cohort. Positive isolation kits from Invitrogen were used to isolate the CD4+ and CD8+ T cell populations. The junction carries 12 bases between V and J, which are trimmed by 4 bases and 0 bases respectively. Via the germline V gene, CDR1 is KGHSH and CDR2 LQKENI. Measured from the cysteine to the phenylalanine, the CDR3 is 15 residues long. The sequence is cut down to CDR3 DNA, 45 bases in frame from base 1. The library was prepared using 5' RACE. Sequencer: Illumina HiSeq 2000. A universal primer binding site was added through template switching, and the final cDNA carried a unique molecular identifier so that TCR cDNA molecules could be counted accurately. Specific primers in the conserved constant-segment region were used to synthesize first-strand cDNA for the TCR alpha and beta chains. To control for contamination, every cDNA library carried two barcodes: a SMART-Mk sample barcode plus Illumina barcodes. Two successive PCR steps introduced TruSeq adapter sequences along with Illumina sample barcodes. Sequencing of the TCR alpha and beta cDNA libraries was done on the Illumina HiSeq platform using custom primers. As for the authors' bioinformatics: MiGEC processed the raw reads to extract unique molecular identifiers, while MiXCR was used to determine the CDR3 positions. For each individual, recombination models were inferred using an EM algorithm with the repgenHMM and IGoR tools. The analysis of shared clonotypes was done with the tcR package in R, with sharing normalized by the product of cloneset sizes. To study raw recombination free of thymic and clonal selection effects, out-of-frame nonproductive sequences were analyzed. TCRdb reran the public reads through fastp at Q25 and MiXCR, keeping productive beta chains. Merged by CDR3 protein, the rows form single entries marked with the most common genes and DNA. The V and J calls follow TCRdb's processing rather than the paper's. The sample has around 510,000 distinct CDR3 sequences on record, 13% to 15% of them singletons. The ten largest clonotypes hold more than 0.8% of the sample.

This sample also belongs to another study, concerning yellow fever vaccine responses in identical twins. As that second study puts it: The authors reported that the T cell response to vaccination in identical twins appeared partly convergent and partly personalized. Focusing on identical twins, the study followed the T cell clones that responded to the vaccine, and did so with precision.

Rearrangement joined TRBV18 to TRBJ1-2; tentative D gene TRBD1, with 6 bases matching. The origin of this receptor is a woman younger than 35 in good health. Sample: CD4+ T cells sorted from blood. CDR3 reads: CASSLRTDTNYGYTF. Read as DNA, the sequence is TGTGCCAGCTCACTCCGGACAGATACTAACTATGGCTACACCTTC. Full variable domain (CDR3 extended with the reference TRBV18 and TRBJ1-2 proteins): NAGVMQNPRHLVRRRGQEARLRCSPMKGHSHVYWYRQLPEEGLKFMVYLQKENIIDESGMPKERFSAEFPKEGPSILRIQQVVRGDSAAYFCASSLRTDTNYGYTFGSGTRLTVV.